Below, 32 T cell receptor beta chains from the same sample are listed, as sequenced in a study of blood T cell repertoires in COVID-19. The assay was immunoSEQ multiplex PCR, and TCRdb's table has in-frame clones only and misses some. The table has 150,000 to 200,000 clones, roughly 93% seen once. The material sequenced was peripheral blood. The receptors come from a man between 18 and 29 years old with COVID-19, enrolled during active disease.

The chain has TRBV28 and TRBJ2-1; perhaps TRBD1 as D (5 bases). CDR3 length equals 16 residues. The V gene lost 3 bases and the J gene lost 7 bases, with 19 bases spanning the gap. Germline CDR1 MDHEN, CDR2 SYDVKM. The CDR3 DNA reads as TGTGCCAGCAGTTTTAGTCGTTGGACAAGTCCTAATGAGCAGTTCTTC. Translated, it gives CASSFSRWTSPNEQFF.

The chain is built from TRBV23-1 and TRBJ2-7, with 7 bases identical to TRBD1. TRBV23-1 is flagged as an ORF with uncertain function. The CDR3 sequence is 13 residues long. V trimming: 8 bases; J trimming: 6 bases; junction bases outside the gene matches: 10. CDR3 region: CASRPGTALEQYF. The CDR3 coding sequence is TGCGCCAGCCGGCCCGGGACAGCCCTCGAGCAGTACTTC.

V gene TRBV3-1 (or the pseudogene TRBV3-2) combines with J gene TRBJ1-2, with D hard to call. Per the germline V gene, CDR1 is LGHDT and CDR2 is YNNKEL (reference sequence). The CDR3 has 16 residues. The V and J ends lost 0 bases and 3 bases respectively, with 14 bases between them. CDR3 amino acids: CASSQDPAGYYYGYTF. CDR3 DNA: TGTGCCAGCAGCCAAGATCCAGCAGGATATTACTATGGCTACACCTTC.

This clone was detected once. The chain couples TRBV19 to TRBJ1-4; possible D gene TRBD1, 6 bases. Germline assignment: CDR1 LNHDA and CDR2 SQIVND (reference sequence). This CDR3 region has 14 residues. Trimming left V 6 bases short and J 4 bases short, with 12 bases between. CDR3 region: CASSRGQINEKLFF. The CDR3 DNA sequence: TGTGCCAGTAGCCGGGGACAAATTAATGAAAAACTGTTTTTT.

CDR3 nucleotides: TGTGCCAGCAGACCCGGGTGGATCTACGAGCAGTACTTC. It specifies CASRPGWIYEQYF. V and J are TRBV6-5 and TRBJ2-7; D uncertain. Germline-derived CDR1 and CDR2 are MNHEY and SVGAGI. Between the trimmed V and J ends, which lost 6 bases and 3 bases, there was a span of 12 bases. The CDR3 sequence is 13 residues long.

This clone has only one observation. The rearrangement joins TRBV5-6 to TRBJ2-7, with D maybe TRBD1 (6 bases). The CDR3 covers 12 residues. With 6 bases removed from V and 9 bases from J, the gap between germline ends came to 16 bases. Germline loops: CDR1 SGHDT, CDR2 YYEEEE. CDR3: CASTSGALGQYF. The CDR3 DNA is TGTGCCAGCACCTCAGGGGCCCTCGGGCAGTACTTC.

The chain employs TRBV7-2 and TRBJ2-3; TRBD1 agrees at 7 bases. Losses at the gene ends were 4 bases for V and 0 bases for J; bases not matched to a gene: 13. The CDR3 is 18 residues long. Germline V CDR1 and CDR2: SGHTA, FQGNSA. This CDR3 is CASSSSIKDRSSTDTQYF. The CDR3 bases are TGTGCCAGCAGCTCCTCGATCAAGGACAGGTCTAGCACAGATACGCAGTATTTT.

The rearrangement joins TRBV27 to TRBJ2-3; 8 bases fit TRBD1. The germline V gene encodes CDR1 MNHEY and CDR2 SMNVEV (reference sequence). J lost 6 bases, V lost 5 bases, and 10 bases had no gene match. This CDR3 is 15 amino acids long. CDR3 residues: CASSPRTGTSDTQYF. CDR3 DNA sequence: TGTGCCAGCAGTCCGCGGACAGGGACGAGTGATACGCAGTATTTT.

The chain combines TRBV5-6 with TRBJ2-4, with D hard to call. In germline, CDR1 is SGHDT, CDR2 YYEEEE. The CDR3 totals 16 residues. The V and J ends lost 4 bases and 0 bases respectively, with 14 bases between them. The CDR3 sequence: CASSAILDLAKNIQYF. The CDR3 nucleotides read TGTGCCAGCAGCGCGATTCTAGACCTAGCCAAAAACATTCAGTACTTC.

To note about this clone: One end of the junction varies from germline; a read error may be responsible. This CDR3 is CASSPGLAGGPRNEQFF. The CDR3 DNA sequence: TGTGCTAGCAGCCCCGGACTAGCGGGAGGGCCAAGGAATGAGCAGTTCTTC. This chain uses TRBV7-7 with TRBJ2-1; 15 bases match TRBD2. The length of the CDR3 is 17 residues. Germline V gene sequence: CDR1 SSHAT, CDR2 FNYEAQ (reference sequence).

The chain recombines TRBV28 with TRBJ1-6, with TRBD1 as a possible D gene (6 bases). Germline V gene sequence: CDR1 MDHEN, CDR2 SYDVKM. V was pared by 5 bases and J by 5 bases, with 13 bases between. The CDR3 sequence is 15 residues long. CDR3 nucleotide sequence: TGTGCCAGCAGTGTACGACAGGAGAATAATTCACCCCTCCACTTT. It is translated as CASSVRQENNSPLHF.

The rearrangement joins TRBV28 to TRBJ1-5; D call uncertain. This CDR3 is built from 15 residues. V dropped 6 bases and J dropped 7 bases, with 19 bases sitting between them. The germline V gene has CDR1 MDHEN and CDR2 SYDVKM. CDR3 amino acids: CASSPRVRAVQPQHF. CDR3 coding DNA: TGTGCCAGCAGCCCGAGGGTTCGGGCCGTACAGCCCCAGCATTTT.

The V and J genes are TRBV19 and TRBJ1-1; possible D gene TRBD1, 6 bases. Germline CDR1 LNHDA, CDR2 SQIVND (reference sequence). Deletions cut 4 bases from V and 5 bases from J, with 17 bases between. The CDR3 spans 15 residues. CDR3 DNA sequence: TGTGCCAGTAGTAACACAGGGATCCTCGGGACTGAAGCTTTCTTT. This codes for CASSNTGILGTEAFF.

The chain has TRBV5-1 and TRBJ1-1, with a possible D match to TRBD1 (5 bases). CDR1 is SGHRS and CDR2 is YFSETQ in the germline V gene. This CDR3 is built from 14 residues. Trimming removed 3 bases at V and 5 bases at J, with 14 bases between. The CDR3 loop reads CASSYQGVGTEAFF. CDR3 nucleotide sequence: TGCGCCAGCAGCTACCAGGGCGTGGGAACTGAAGCTTTCTTT.

The V gene is TRBV5-1, the J gene TRBJ1-6; 9 nucleotides agree with TRBD1. V trimming: 2 bases; J trimming: 7 bases; junction bases outside the gene matches: 7. The CDR3 has 16 amino acids. The germline V gene has CDR1 SGHRS and CDR2 YFSETQ. The CDR3 nucleotides are TGCGCCAGCAGCTTTACAGGGGGCGCGGTGAATTCACCCCTCCACTTT. Translating it yields CASSFTGGAVNSPLHF.

V usage is TRBV5-1 and J usage is TRBJ2-7; 10 bases map to TRBD1. V trimming: 4 bases; J trimming: 4 bases; junction bases outside the gene matches: 5. The germline V gene has CDR1 SGHRS and CDR2 YFSETQ. CDR3 length: 14 amino acids. CDR3 DNA: TGCGCCAGCAGCCCAGGGGACAGGGGTTACGAGCAGTACTTC. Its translation: CASSPGDRGYEQYF.

The rearrangement links TRBV28 to TRBJ1-1; D gene uncertain. The CDR3 loop spans 14 amino acids. The germline V and J ends were trimmed by 4 bases and 3 bases, with 12 bases remaining between them. Germline CDR1 is MDHEN and CDR2 is SYDVKM. This CDR3 is CASSSLRRDTEAFF. The CDR3 nucleotides are TGTGCCAGCAGTTCCCTTCGGAGGGACACTGAAGCTTTCTTT.

The rearrangement uses TRBV7-2 and TRBJ2-1; 7 bases are a match to TRBD2. V trimming: 5 bases; J trimming: 7 bases; junction bases outside the gene matches: 11. The CDR3 has 15 amino acids. Per germline, CDR1 SGHTA and CDR2 FQGNSA. CDR3 amino acids: CASSDSGGAGNEQFF. In nucleotides, the CDR3 is TGTGCCAGCAGCGATTCGGGCGGAGCGGGAAATGAGCAGTTCTTC.

V and J are TRBV6-5 and TRBJ2-7; possibly TRBD1 for D (6 bases). The CDR3 extends over 15 amino acids. Germline V gene lookup returns CDR1 MNHEY and CDR2 SVGAGI. Deletions cut 0 bases from V and 1 base from J, with 10 bases between. CDR3 in DNA: TGTGCCAGCAGTTACTCGTTCGGACAGTCCTACGAGCAGTACTTC. It yields the protein CASSYSFGQSYEQYF.

This clone has a single count. This CDR3 reads CASSVPSGEGVTGELFF. The CDR3 coding sequence is TGTGCCAGCAGCGTACCTAGCGGGGAGGGGGTAACCGGGGAGCTGTTTTTT. The rearrangement links TRBV9 to TRBJ2-2; 9 bases are a match to TRBD2. CDR1 and CDR2 (germline): SGDLS, YYNGEE. The trim removed 1 base at V and 5 bases at J, leaving 9 bases unmatched. The CDR3 consists of 17 residues.

V usage is TRBV6-6 and J usage is TRBJ1-5; maybe TRBD1 (5 bases). This CDR3 spans 13 amino acids. Trimming left V 7 bases short and J 3 bases short, with 10 bases between. The V gene's germline CDR1 is MNHNY and CDR2 SVGAGI (reference sequence). CDR3 sequence (DNA): TGTGCCAGCATCTTGGGACTCAATCAGCCCCAGCATTTT. Translation: CASILGLNQPQHF.

V gene TRBV6-5 combines with J gene TRBJ1-2, with 7 bases lining up with TRBD1. The germline V gene has CDR1 MNHEY and CDR2 SVGAGI. The trim removed 5 bases at V and 1 base at J, leaving 1 base unmatched. There are 13 residues in the CDR3. CDR3 nucleotide sequence: TGTGCCAGCAGTCGACAGGGTAACTATGGCTACACCTTC. Translation gives CASSRQGNYGYTF.

The V and J genes are TRBV7-9 and TRBJ2-7, with TRBD1 matching 7 bases. J gave up 1 base and V 4 bases, and 7 bases lay outside the gene matches. Germline V gene sequence: CDR1 SEHNR, CDR2 FQNEAQ (reference sequence). The CDR3 sequence is 15 residues long. In DNA, the CDR3 is TGTGCCAGCAGCTCAAAACAGGGGTTGTCCTACGAGCAGTACTTC. Encoded protein: CASSSKQGLSYEQYF.

This chain links TRBV29-1 with TRBJ1-3, with unresolved D. The CDR3 runs to 15 residues. CDR1 is SQVTM and CDR2 is ANQGSEA in the germline V gene. V was clipped by 6 bases and J by 4 bases, with 19 bases between them. CDR3 in amino acids: CSVMAANLIGNTIYF. Here the CDR3 DNA reads TGCAGCGTCATGGCGGCGAACCTCATCGGAAACACCATATATTTT.

The chain has TRBV7-7 and TRBJ2-3; 13 bases agree with TRBD2. J was trimmed by 4 bases and V by 5 bases; bases with no gene match: 3. The germline V gene encodes CDR1 SSHAT and CDR2 FNYEAQ (reference sequence). This CDR3 contains 15 residues. This CDR3 is CASSMGLAGPDTQYF. Here the CDR3 DNA reads TGTGCCAGCAGCATGGGACTAGCGGGACCAGATACGCAGTATTTT.

This chain links TRBV18 with TRBJ2-7; 8 bases map to TRBD1. V gave up 4 bases and J gave up 0 bases; unmatched junction bases: 8. Per the germline V gene, CDR1 is KGHSH and CDR2 is LQKENI. The CDR3 extends over 16 amino acids. CDR3 coding DNA: TGTGCCAGCTCACTACGGACAGGGTATTTCTCCTACGAGCAGTACTTC. Protein sequence: CASSLRTGYFSYEQYF.

The rearrangement uses TRBV12-3 or TRBV12-4 and TRBJ2-2; D not certain. This CDR3 has 13 residues. V was shortened by 0 bases and J by 7 bases, with 6 bases between the two germline ends. The CDR3 DNA reads TGTGCCAGCAGTTTAGCGTCGGGCGGGGAGCTGTTTTTT. Encoded protein: CASSLASGGELFF.

The chain recombines TRBV2 with TRBJ1-5; possibly TRBD1 for D (6 bases). The CDR3 runs 13 residues. The germline V gene has CDR1 SNHLY and CDR2 FYNNEI. The V gene lost 9 bases and the J gene lost 3 bases, with 12 bases spanning the gap. The CDR3 here is CASSRDNNQPQHF. The CDR3 DNA is TGTGCCAGTAGCCGGGACAACAATCAGCCCCAGCATTTT. Variable domain in full (rest from reference TRBV2 and TRBJ1-5): EPEVTQTPSHQVTQMGQEVILRCVPISNHLYFYWYRQILGQKVEFLVSFYNNEISEKSEIFDDQFSVERPDGSNFTLKIRSTKLEDSAMYFCASSRDNNQPQHFGDGTRLSIL.

V usage is TRBV28 and J usage is TRBJ2-7; D is uncertain. V lost 5 bases, J lost 2 bases, and 10 bases lay in between. Germline loops: CDR1 MDHEN, CDR2 SYDVKM. The CDR3 is made up of 13 amino acids. In nucleotides, the CDR3 is TGTGCCAGCAGTCCCCGCGCGACCTACGAGCAGTACTTC. Translating it yields CASSPRATYEQYF.

The chain uses TRBV5-1 and TRBJ2-1, with TRBD1 matching 9 bases. Losses at the gene ends were 0 bases for V and 6 bases for J; bases not matched to a gene: 4. Germline CDR1 and CDR2: SGHRS and YFSETQ. The CDR3 has 15 amino acids. The CDR3 region has the DNA TGCGCCAGCAGCTTGGTGAGGACAGGGGTCAATGAGCAGTTCTTC. This sequence encodes CASSLVRTGVNEQFF.

The V call is TRBV28, the J call TRBJ1-5; no definite D call. CDR1 and CDR2 from the germline V gene are MDHEN and SYDVKM. CDR3 length: 19 residues. V was cut by 5 bases and J by 1 base, with 24 bases left in between. The CDR3 nucleotides are TGTGCCAGCAGTCCACTGGTTCGGGTCCGGCCTAGGAGCAATCAGCCCCAGCATTTT. Translating gives CASSPLVRVRPRSNQPQHF.

This chain links TRBV4-1 with TRBJ1-2, with TRBD1 matching over 11 bases. From germline, CDR1 is MGHRA and CDR2 YSYEKL. Trimming cost V 4 bases and J 0 bases; bases outside gene matches: 4. CDR3 size: 16 residues. In DNA, the CDR3 is TGCGCCAGCAGCCCCGGACAGGGGGCAGCTAACTATGGCTACACCTTC. Encoded protein: CASSPGQGAANYGYTF.